This TCR beta chain was sequenced in a study of a mutant IDH1 vaccine in newly diagnosed glioma. Study information: Vaccinations, eight in total, occurred in weeks 1, 3, 5, 7, 11, 15, 19, 23. General observations from the study: Variations in leading peripheral T cell clonotypes appeared to have no connection with pseudoprogression.

The method was immunoSEQ multiplex PCR; TCRdb's version includes in-frame clones alone and lacks a portion of them. The sample records about 120,000 clones, about four fifths being singletons. There are 16 residues in the CDR3. The V gene lost 5 bases and the J gene lost 9 bases, with 23 bases spanning the gap. The germline V gene has CDR1 SGHTA and CDR2 FQGNSA. For this clone: Its antigen is not identified.

The time point: week 11, during vaccination. Topical imiquimod accompanied each vaccine dose, which consisted of 300 ug of mutant IDH1 20-mer peptide. Each astrocytoma in the donors was new, WHO grade 3 or 4, IDH1-mutant and ATRX-lost. The sequence was collected from a man in his forties or fifties with glioma. The material was PBMCs, obtained from a glioma patient whose treatment included an IDH1 peptide vaccine. The chain carries TRBV7-2 and TRBJ2-1, with a tentative D call TRBD2 (6 bases). The CDR3 region is CASSPWLGSGPPEQFF. The CDR3 DNA is TGTGCCAGCAGCCCCTGGTTGGGTAGCGGCCCCCCTGAGCAGTTCTTC.